This T cell receptor beta chain came from a study of tissue T cells after allogeneic stem cell transplantation. Germline loops: CDR1 KGHTA, CDR2 FRNEEI. The CDR3 is 16 residues long. Losses at the gene ends were 6 bases for V and 1 base for J; bases not matched to a gene: 4. On this clone: Its cognate antigen is unknown. The germline and genes are mouse ones. Sequencing ends 1 residue short of the CDR3 end; the germline J gene provides the rest.

Generated by immunoSEQ multiplex PCR, the TCRdb table keeps only in-frame clones and is missing some. The data contain about 7,200 clones, approximately 44% of them singletons. Study-level results: Shared clones across patients were few; motif clustering revealed tissue-specific shared signatures.

Specified time point: mouse harvest day 7 after allogeneic transplant. Mouse grafts combined 10^7 T-cell-depleted bone marrow cells with 10^6 splenic CD5+ T cells. This sequence was found in a female BALB/c mouse given C57BL/6 T cells with graft-versus-host disease after an allogeneic hematopoietic cell transplant. The sample was lymph node tissue. J is TRBJ2-2 and V is TRBV24, with 11 bases identical to TRBD1. The CDR3 DNA, read in part, is TGTGCCAGCAGCCCCGGGACAGGGGGAAACACCGGGCAGCTCTAC. This sequence encodes CASSPGTGGNTGQLY. The entire CDR3 sequence reads CASSPGTGGNTGQLYF.